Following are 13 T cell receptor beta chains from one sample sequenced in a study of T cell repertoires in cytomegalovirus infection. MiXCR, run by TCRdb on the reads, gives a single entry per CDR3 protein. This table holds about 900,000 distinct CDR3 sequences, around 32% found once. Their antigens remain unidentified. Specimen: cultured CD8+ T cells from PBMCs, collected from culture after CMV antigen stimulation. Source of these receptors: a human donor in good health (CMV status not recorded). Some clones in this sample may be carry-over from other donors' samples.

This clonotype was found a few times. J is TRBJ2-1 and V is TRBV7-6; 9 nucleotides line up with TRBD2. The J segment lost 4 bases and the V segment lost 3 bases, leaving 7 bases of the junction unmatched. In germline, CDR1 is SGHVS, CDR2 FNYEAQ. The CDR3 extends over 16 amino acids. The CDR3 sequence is CASSFAAGGRYNEQFF. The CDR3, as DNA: TGTGCCAGCAGCTTCGCAGCGGGGGGCCGATACAATGAGCAGTTCTTC.

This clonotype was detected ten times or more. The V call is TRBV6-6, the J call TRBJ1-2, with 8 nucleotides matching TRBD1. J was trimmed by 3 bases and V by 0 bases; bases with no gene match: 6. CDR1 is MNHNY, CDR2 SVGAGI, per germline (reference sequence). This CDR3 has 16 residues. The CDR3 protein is CASSYSLTGADYGYTF. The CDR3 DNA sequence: TGTGCCAGCAGTTACTCCCTGACAGGGGCGGACTATGGCTACACCTTC.

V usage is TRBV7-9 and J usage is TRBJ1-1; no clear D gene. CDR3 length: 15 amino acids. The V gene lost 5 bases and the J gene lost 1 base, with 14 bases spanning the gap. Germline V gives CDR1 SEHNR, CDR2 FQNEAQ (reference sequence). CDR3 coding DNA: TGTGCCAGCAGCCATCGGTTGGGCCCGAACACTGAAGCTTTCTTT. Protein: CASSHRLGPNTEAFF.

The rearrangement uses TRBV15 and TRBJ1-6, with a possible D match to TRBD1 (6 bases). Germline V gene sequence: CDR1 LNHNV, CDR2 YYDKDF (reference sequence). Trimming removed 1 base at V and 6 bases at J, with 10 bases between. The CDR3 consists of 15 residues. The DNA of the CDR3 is TGTGCCACCAGCAGAGTAGGACAGAGTAATTCACCCCTCCACTTT. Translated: CATSRVGQSNSPLHF. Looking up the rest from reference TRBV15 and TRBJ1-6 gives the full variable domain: DAMVIQNPRYQVTQFGKPVTLSCSQTLNHNVMYWYQQKSSQAPKLLFHYYDKDFNNEADTPDNFQSRRPNTSFCFLDIRSPGLGDTAMYLCATSRVGQSNSPLHFGNGTRLTVT.

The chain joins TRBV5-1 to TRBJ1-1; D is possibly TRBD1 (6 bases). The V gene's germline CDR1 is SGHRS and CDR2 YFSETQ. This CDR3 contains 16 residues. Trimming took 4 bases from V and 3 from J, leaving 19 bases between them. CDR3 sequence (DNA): TGCGCCAGCAGCCCCTATGCGGGGGCCGGCTACACTGAAGCTTTCTTT. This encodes CASSPYAGAGYTEAFF. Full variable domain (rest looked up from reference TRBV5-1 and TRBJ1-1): KAGVTQTPRYLIKTRGQQVTLSCSPISGHRSVSWYQQTPGQGLQFLFEYFSETQRNKGNFPGRFSGRQFSNSRSEMNVSTLELGDSALYLCASSPYAGAGYTEAFFGQGTRLTVV.

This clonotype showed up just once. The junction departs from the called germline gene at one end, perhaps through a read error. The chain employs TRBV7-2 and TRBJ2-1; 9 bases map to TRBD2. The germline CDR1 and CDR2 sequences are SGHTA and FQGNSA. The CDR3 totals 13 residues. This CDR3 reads CVSSLGLAGEQFF. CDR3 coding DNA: TGTGTCAGCAGCTTAGGGCTAGCGGGAGAGCAGTTCTTC.

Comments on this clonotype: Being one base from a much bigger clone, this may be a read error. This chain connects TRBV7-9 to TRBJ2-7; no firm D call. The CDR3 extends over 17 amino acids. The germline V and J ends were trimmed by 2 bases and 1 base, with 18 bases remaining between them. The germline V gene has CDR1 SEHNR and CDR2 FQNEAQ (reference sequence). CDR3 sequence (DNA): TGTGCCAGCAGCTTATCACTGAGTACCTTCCAGTCCTACGAGCAGTACTTC. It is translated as CASSLSLSTFQSYEQYF.

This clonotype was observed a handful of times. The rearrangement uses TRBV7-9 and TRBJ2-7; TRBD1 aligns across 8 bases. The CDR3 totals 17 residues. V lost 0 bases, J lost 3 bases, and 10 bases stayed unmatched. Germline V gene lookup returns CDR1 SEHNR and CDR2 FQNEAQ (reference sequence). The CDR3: CASSLAGGRGLGYEQYV. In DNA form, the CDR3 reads TGTGCCAGCAGCTTAGCAGGAGGCAGGGGGCTCGGCTACGAGCAGTACGTC.

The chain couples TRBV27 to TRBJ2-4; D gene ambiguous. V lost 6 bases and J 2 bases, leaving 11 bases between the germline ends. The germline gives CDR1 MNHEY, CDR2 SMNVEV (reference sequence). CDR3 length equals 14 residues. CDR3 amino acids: CASSNLGTKNIQYF. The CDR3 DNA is TGTGCCAGCAGCAACTTGGGTACCAAAAACATTCAGTACTTC.

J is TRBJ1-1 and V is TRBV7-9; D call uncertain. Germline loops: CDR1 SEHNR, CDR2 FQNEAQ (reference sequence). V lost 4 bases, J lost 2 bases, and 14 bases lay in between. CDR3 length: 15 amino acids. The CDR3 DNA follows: TGTGCCAGCAGCTCGCAATATACAGCCAACACTGAAGCTTTCTTT. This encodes CASSSQYTANTEAFF.

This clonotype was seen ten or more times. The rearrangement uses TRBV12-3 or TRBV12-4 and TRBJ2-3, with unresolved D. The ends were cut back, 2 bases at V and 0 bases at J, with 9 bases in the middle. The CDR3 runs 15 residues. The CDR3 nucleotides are TGTGCCAGCAGTTTATTTAGCCAGAGCACAGATACGCAGTATTTT. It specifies CASSLFSQSTDTQYF.

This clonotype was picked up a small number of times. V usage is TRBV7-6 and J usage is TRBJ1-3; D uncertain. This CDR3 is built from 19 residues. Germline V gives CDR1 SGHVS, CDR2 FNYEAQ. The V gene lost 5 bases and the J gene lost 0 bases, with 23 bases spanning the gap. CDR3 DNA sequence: TGTGCCAGCAGCGCGTTGTCGAGGCAGGACTACTTCTCTGGAAACACCATATATTTT. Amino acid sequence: CASSALSRQDYFSGNTIYF.

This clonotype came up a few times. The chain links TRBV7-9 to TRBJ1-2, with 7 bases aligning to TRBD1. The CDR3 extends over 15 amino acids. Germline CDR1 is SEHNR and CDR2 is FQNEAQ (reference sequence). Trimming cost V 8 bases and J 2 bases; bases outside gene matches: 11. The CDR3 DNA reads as TGTGCCAGCTGGGGACAGTCGGGCGGGAACTATGGCTACACCTTC. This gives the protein CASWGQSGGNYGYTF.